Described below is a single T cell receptor (beta chain) sequence and its context. The record originates from a study of T-cell memory formation after mild COVID-19. The CDR3 totals 17 residues. Germline V gives CDR1 MGHRA, CDR2 YSYEKL. Trimming shortened V by 1 base and J by 7 bases, and 23 bases separated the two germline ends. MiXCR was run by TCRdb on the 5' RACE reads, yielding one entry per CDR3 protein. The sample lists approximately 500,000 distinct CDR3 sequences, approximately 25% seen once, with 12% in the top ten. The clonotype originates from an adult woman who had mild COVID-19 (a few samples of this study predate the infection). Cell type and time point are not known. The sample taken for sequencing was PBMCs or a T cell subset sorted from them (not recorded which). The chain combines TRBV4-1 with TRBJ2-7; D remains unclear. Here the CDR3 DNA reads TGCGCCAGCAGCCAAGTGGGTAGGGAATCCAGCAGGTTGGAGCAGTACTTC. Its protein product is CASSQVGRESSRLEQYF.